Shown below are 23 T cell receptor beta chains from a single sample sequenced in a study of blood T cell repertoires in COVID-19. The repertoire was sequenced with immunoSEQ multiplex PCR; TCRdb's copy has only in-frame clones and lacks some. The sample includes more than 300,000 clones, approximately 92% seen only once; the top ten take roughly 18%. The sequencing input was PBMCs or T cells enriched from blood (not recorded which). The receptors derive from a woman in her twenties or thirties who had recovered from COVID-19.

This chain uses TRBV7-9 with TRBJ1-6; 8 bases line up with TRBD1. The CDR3 length is 14 residues. Losses at the gene ends were 6 bases for V and 5 bases for J; bases not matched to a gene: 3. From germline, CDR1 is SEHNR and CDR2 FQNEAQ (reference sequence). The CDR3 DNA follows: TGTGCCAGCAGTCACAGGGGGGATAATTCACCCCTCCACTTT. As protein: CASSHRGDNSPLHF.

The V call is TRBV5-1, the J call TRBJ2-3; TRBD2 is a possible D gene (6 bases). The CDR3 sequence is 15 residues long. CDR1 SGHRS and CDR2 YFSETQ come from the germline V gene. The germline V and J ends were trimmed by 1 base and 3 bases, with 12 bases remaining between them. CDR3 in amino acids: CASSLRGGGTDTQYF. The DNA of the CDR3 is TGCGCCAGCAGCTTGCGGGGAGGAGGGACAGATACGCAGTATTTT.

This chain joins TRBV6-5 and TRBJ1-1, with TRBD1 identical over 8 bases. CDR1 is MNHEY, CDR2 SVGAGI, per germline. J was trimmed by 7 bases and V by 5 bases; bases with no gene match: 6. The CDR3 extends over 13 amino acids. DNA for the CDR3: TGTGCCAGCAGTACACCCGACAGGGGTGAAGCTTTCTTT. Protein product: CASSTPDRGEAFF.

The chain's CDR3 is CASSQVPLPLQGTGELFF. The CDR3 DNA follows: TGTGCCAGCAGCCAAGTACCCCTCCCCCTACAGGGAACCGGGGAGCTGTTTTTT. J is TRBJ2-2 and V is TRBV3-1 (or the pseudogene TRBV3-2), with a possible D match to TRBD1 (6 bases). The V end was cut by 1 base, the J end by 5 bases, with 20 bases between. Germline lookup yields CDR1 LGHDT and CDR2 YNNKEL (reference sequence). This CDR3 contains 18 residues.

This clone was detected only once. The rearrangement joins TRBV28 to TRBJ2-3; TRBD2 might be the D (5 bases). This CDR3 has 14 amino acids. V lost 3 bases to trimming and J lost 4 bases, with 11 bases between them. Germline CDR1 MDHEN, CDR2 SYDVKM. The CDR3 DNA sequence: TGTGCCAGCAGTTTTTTGAAGGAGGCAGATACGCAGTATTTT. Translation gives CASSFLKEADTQYF.

The V and J genes are TRBV29-1 and TRBJ1-2; a weak D match, TRBD1 (6 bases). CDR1 and CDR2 (germline): SQVTM, ANQGSEA. This CDR3 region has 12 residues. Trimming took off 4 bases at V and 8 bases at J, with 14 bases between the two ends. Here the CDR3 reads CSVAAGDAGYTF. CDR3 bases: TGCAGCGTTGCGGCAGGGGATGCGGGCTACACCTTC.

The chain uses TRBV6-4 and TRBJ1-6; a possible D gene is TRBD1 (5 bases). CDR3 length: 12 residues. Trimming pared 0 bases from V and 14 bases from J, leaving 8 bases between. CDR1 MRHNA and CDR2 SNTAGT come from the germline V gene. CDR3 DNA: TGTGCCAGCAGTGACTCTCGGGGGGCCCTCCACTTT. Encoded protein: CASSDSRGALHF.

J is TRBJ2-1 and V is TRBV28, with TRBD2 identical over 9 bases. J was trimmed by 8 bases and V by 4 bases; bases with no gene match: 18. This CDR3 comprises 18 residues. Germline V gene data show CDR1 as MDHEN and CDR2 as SYDVKM. For the CDR3, the DNA is TGTGCCAGCAGTTCCTCGAGGGGGAGCGGGGGGCTGACGTATGAGCAGTTCTTC. Translating it yields CASSSSRGSGGLTYEQFF. The full variable domain, completed using reference TRBV28 and TRBJ2-1, is DVKVTQSSRYLVKRTGEKVFLECVQDMDHENMFWYRQDPGLGLRLIYFSYDVKMKEKGDIPEGYSVSREKKERFSLILESASTNQTSMYLCASSSSRGSGGLTYEQFFGPGTRLTVL.

This chain joins TRBV6-2 or TRBV6-3 and TRBJ2-1; 8 nucleotides agree with TRBD1. This CDR3 has 18 amino acids. Germline V gene lookup returns CDR1 MNHEY and CDR2 SVGEGT. Trimming took 2 bases from V and 8 from J; bases not matched to a gene: 17. CDR3 region: CASSYLPFAGGQSDEQFF. The DNA of the CDR3 is TGTGCCAGCAGTTACCTCCCGTTTGCAGGGGGCCAGTCAGATGAGCAGTTCTTC.

This sequence joins TRBV7-9 and TRBJ2-1; D remains unclear. The V gene's germline CDR1 is SEHNR and CDR2 FQNEAQ (reference sequence). Trimming stripped 2 bases from V and 7 bases from J, with 9 bases between. The CDR3 length is 13 residues. The CDR3 bases are TGTGCCAGCAGCTTACTGGGCTCAAATGAGCAGTTCTTC. As protein: CASSLLGSNEQFF.

The chain has TRBV10-3 and TRBJ2-1; 15 bases are shared with TRBD2. Germline values: CDR1 ENHRY, CDR2 SYGVKD. The V segment lost 0 bases and the J segment 0 bases; nucleotides outside the gene matches: 6. The CDR3 runs 20 residues. The CDR3 spells CAISESRTSGRASSYNEQFF. The CDR3 DNA sequence: TGTGCCATCAGTGAGTCGAGGACTAGCGGGAGGGCAAGCTCCTACAATGAGCAGTTCTTC.

Comments on this clone: The identical CDR3 is also encoded by other nucleotide sequences in the sample. J is TRBJ2-3 and V is TRBV9; TRBD2 might be the D (6 bases). V was shortened by 0 bases and J by 0 bases, with 8 bases between the two germline ends. Germline lookup yields CDR1 SGDLS and CDR2 YYNGEE. This CDR3 spans 15 amino acids. CDR3 residues: CASSVAGGSTDTQYF. The CDR3 coding sequence is TGTGCCAGCAGCGTAGCTGGAGGGAGCACAGATACGCAGTATTTT.

This chain joins TRBV28 and TRBJ1-2, with 8 positions matching TRBD1. The germline V gene has CDR1 MDHEN and CDR2 SYDVKM. The V segment lost 6 bases and the J segment 0 bases; nucleotides outside the gene matches: 0. The CDR3 is 13 residues long. CDR3 loop: CASRDRANYGYTF. For the CDR3, the DNA is TGTGCCAGCAGGGACAGGGCTAACTATGGCTACACCTTC.

V gene TRBV11-2 combines with J gene TRBJ1-4; 7 nucleotides match TRBD1. J was trimmed by 8 bases and V by 5 bases; bases with no gene match: 8. Germline CDR1 reads SGHAT; CDR2 reads FQNNGV. The CDR3 is 14 residues long. As DNA, the CDR3 is TGTGCCAGCAGCCTCGGGACAGTCGAGGAAAAACTGTTTTTT. The encoded protein is CASSLGTVEEKLFF.

This clone showed up just a few times. The V and J genes are TRBV11-3 and TRBJ2-3; 7 nucleotides line up with TRBD1. The CDR3 has 15 residues. After removal of 1 base from V and 2 bases from J, the junction contained 3 bases not matched to a gene. The V gene's germline CDR1 is SGHNT and CDR2 YENEEA. CDR3 amino acids: CASSLGTGVTDTQYF. DNA of the CDR3: TGTGCCAGCAGCTTAGGTACAGGGGTCACAGATACGCAGTATTTT.

This chain links TRBV3-1 (or the pseudogene TRBV3-2) with TRBJ1-3, with 7 bases aligning to TRBD1. Germline V CDR1 and CDR2: LGHDT, YNNKEL (reference sequence). After removal of 4 bases from V and 2 bases from J, the junction contained 2 bases not matched to a gene. The CDR3 extends over 14 amino acids. For the CDR3, the DNA is TGTGCCAGCAGCCTGGGGACAGCTGGAAACACCATATATTTT. Protein product: CASSLGTAGNTIYF.

The rearrangement joins TRBV25-1 to TRBJ1-6; tentative D call: TRBD1 (6 bases). Germline CDR1 is MGHDK and CDR2 is SYGVNS. The CDR3 has 13 amino acids. The germline V and J ends were trimmed by 4 bases and 15 bases, with 16 bases remaining between them. For the CDR3, the DNA is TGTGCCAGCAGTGGGCCTTGGGGGGGCCACCTCCACTTT. Its protein is CASSGPWGGHLHF.

The gene calls are TRBV4-3 and TRBJ2-7; 8 nucleotides align to TRBD2. The CDR3 is 15 residues long. Germline V CDR1 and CDR2: LGHNA, YSLEER. V lost 0 bases to trimming and J lost 5 bases; unmatched junction nucleotides: 6. The chain's CDR3 is CASSQEISGSHEQYF. The CDR3 DNA sequence: TGCGCCAGCAGCCAAGAAATAAGCGGGAGCCACGAGCAGTACTTC.

The chain recombines TRBV6-5 with TRBJ1-1; tentative D call: TRBD1 (5 bases). Trimming pared 6 bases from V and 5 bases from J, leaving 16 bases between. CDR3 length: 14 residues. CDR1 and CDR2 from the germline V gene are MNHEY and SVGAGI. The chain's CDR3 is CASSLGPGRTEAFF. As DNA, the CDR3 is TGTGCCAGCAGCTTGGGACCCGGGAGGACTGAAGCTTTCTTT.

J is TRBJ2-2 and V is TRBV5-5, with D perhaps TRBD1 (5 bases). The CDR3 runs 17 residues. Germline CDR1 is SGHKS and CDR2 is YYEKEE (reference sequence). V was trimmed by 1 base and J by 3 bases, leaving 16 bases between them. The CDR3: CASSLTAGSVYTGELFF. The CDR3 bases are TGTGCCAGCAGCTTGACGGCAGGGTCGGTTTACACCGGGGAGCTGTTTTTT.

The rearrangement links TRBV27 to TRBJ2-1; 11 positions agree with TRBD2. J gave up 4 bases and V 2 bases, and 13 bases lay outside the gene matches. The germline V gene encodes CDR1 MNHEY and CDR2 SMNVEV (reference sequence). CDR3 size: 19 residues. CDR3 nucleotide sequence: TGTGCCAGCAGTTTAGGGGCTAGCGGGAGGCCGGGGGGATACAATGAGCAGTTCTTC. It codes for CASSLGASGRPGGYNEQFF.

This clone was seen just once. The rearrangement uses TRBV7-6 and TRBJ2-3; 7 positions match TRBD2. Germline CDR1 and CDR2: SGHVS and FNYEAQ. This CDR3 region has 15 residues. The V gene end was trimmed by 5 bases and the J gene end by 1 base; junction bases not matched to a gene: 6. The CDR3, as DNA: TGTGCCAGCAGCCCTCCGGGAGGAGGCACAGATACGCAGTATTTT. Translating it yields CASSPPGGGTDTQYF.

This sequence joins TRBV11-3 and TRBJ2-1, with TRBD1 matching 7 bases. The J segment lost 10 bases and the V segment lost 2 bases, leaving 11 bases of the junction unmatched. The CDR3 contains 15 residues. In germline, CDR1 is SGHNT, CDR2 YENEEA. DNA for the CDR3: TGTGCCAGCAGCTTAAACCGGGACAGTCGACAGGAGCAGTTCTTC. This encodes CASSLNRDSRQEQFF.